The next 14 T cell receptor beta chains were all read from a single sample in a study of blood T cell repertoires in COVID-19. Produced via immunoSEQ multiplex PCR; TCRdb's table is partial and in-frame only. The sample comprises roughly 330,000 clones, approximately 87% of which are singletons, and roughly 5.2% rests with the top ten. The sample comprised PBMCs or T cells enriched from blood (not recorded which). The origin of the receptors is a woman aged 25-40 years who had recovered from COVID-19.

This clone was observed a single time. J is TRBJ1-2 and V is TRBV12-5; a possible D gene is TRBD1 (6 bases). Trimming shortened V by 2 bases and J by 7 bases, and 11 bases separated the two germline ends. This CDR3 spans 13 amino acids. Germline V gene data show CDR1 as LGHNT and CDR2 as FRNRAP. For the CDR3, the DNA is TGTGCTAGTGGTTTGCAGGGGAGAAGTGGCTACACCTTC. Its protein product is CASGLQGRSGYTF. Full variable domain (missing parts from reference TRBV12-5 and TRBJ1-2): DARVTQTPRHKVTEMGQEVTMRCQPILGHNTVFWYRQTMMQGLELLAYFRNRAPLDDSGMPKDRFSAEMPDATLATLKIQPSEPRDSAVYFCASGLQGRSGYTFGSGTRLTVV.

V usage is TRBV4-2 and J usage is TRBJ2-7; 7 bases fit TRBD1. The CDR3 sequence is 16 residues long. The ends lost 0 bases at V and 0 bases at J; junction bases unmatched: 5. Germline CDR1 LGHNA, CDR2 YNFKEQ. This CDR3 is CASSQDQGQPSYEQYF. For the CDR3, the DNA is TGTGCCAGCAGCCAAGATCAGGGACAGCCCTCCTACGAGCAGTACTTC.

The J gene is TRBJ1-3, the V gene TRBV2; no clear D. The CDR3 has 14 amino acids. From germline, CDR1 is SNHLY and CDR2 FYNNEI. V dropped 7 bases and J dropped 0 bases, with 10 bases sitting between them. The DNA of the CDR3 is TGTGCCAGCACGGCCAGGCACTCTGGAAACACCATATATTTT. Translation gives CASTARHSGNTIYF.

The chain couples TRBV30 to TRBJ2-7, with 8 bases fitting TRBD1. CDR3 length: 12 amino acids. Per germline, CDR1 GTSNPN and CDR2 SVGIG (reference sequence). V trimming: 4 bases; J trimming: 8 bases; junction bases outside the gene matches: 7. The CDR3 reads CAWTRDRPQQYF. For the CDR3, the DNA is TGTGCCTGGACCCGGGACAGGCCACAGCAGTACTTC.

V is TRBV10-3 and J is TRBJ1-3; 7 nucleotides align to TRBD1. The V gene end was trimmed by 6 bases and the J gene end by 9 bases; junction bases not matched to a gene: 8. Per germline, CDR1 ENHRY and CDR2 SYGVKD. The CDR3 has 13 amino acids. This CDR3 reads CAIREGGRSTIYF. The DNA for the CDR3 is TGTGCCATCAGAGAAGGGGGCCGGAGCACCATATATTTT.

This rearrangement joins TRBV11-2 to TRBJ2-7; TRBD1 matches 8 bases. Germline trimming cut 3 bases from V and 4 bases from J; bases unmatched to any gene: 5. CDR1 and CDR2 from the germline V gene are SGHAT and FQNNGV. This CDR3 has 14 amino acids. The CDR3 reads CASSLDDRGYEQYF. The CDR3 DNA reads as TGTGCCAGCAGCTTGGACGACAGGGGTTACGAGCAGTACTTC. Full variable domain (outside the CDR3, taken from reference TRBV11-2 and TRBJ2-7): EAGVAQSPRYKIIEKRQSVAFWCNPISGHATLYWYQQILGQGPKLLIQFQNNGVVDDSQLPKDRFSAERLKGVDSTLKIQPAKLEDSAVYLCASSLDDRGYEQYFGPGTRLTVT.

This clone has a single count. In DNA form, the CDR3 reads TGCGCCAGCAGCTGGGGTGGCGGAGGGTTGTCCGATACGCAGTATTTT. Its translation: CASSWGGGGLSDTQYF. The chain has TRBV5-1 and TRBJ2-3; possibly TRBD2 for D (6 bases). Trimming took 3 bases from V and 6 from J, leaving 20 bases between them. Germline CDR1 is SGHRS and CDR2 is YFSETQ. This CDR3 comprises 16 residues.

In the case of this clone: This sample includes further DNA sequences coding for the same CDR3. The chain links TRBV6-2 or TRBV6-3 to TRBJ1-5; D is unresolved. Per germline, CDR1 MNHEY and CDR2 SVGEGT. Trimming removed 5 bases from V and 9 bases from J, with 11 bases in between. This CDR3 has 12 amino acids. The CDR3 nucleotides are TGTGCCAGCAGTCCCAGAGGTCGGCCCCAGCATTTT. Its protein product is CASSPRGRPQHF.

The rearrangement links TRBV4-3 to TRBJ2-1, with 7 bases identical to TRBD1. The CDR3 runs 14 residues. V gave up 0 bases and J gave up 7 bases; unmatched junction bases: 3. CDR1 and CDR2 from the germline V gene are LGHNA and YSLEER. CDR3 sequence (DNA): TGCGCCAGCAGCCAAGATCCCAGGGGGAATGAGCAGTTCTTC. Translation gives CASSQDPRGNEQFF.

This clone was counted at least ten times. The V and J genes are TRBV7-4 and TRBJ2-5, with a tentative D call TRBD1 (5 bases). The CDR3 has 16 amino acids. In germline, CDR1 is SGHVT, CDR2 SQSDAQ. V lost 1 base and J lost 3, with 15 bases in between. The CDR3 spells CASSLGGQGLEETQYF. In DNA form, the CDR3 reads TGTGCCAGCAGCTTAGGTGGGCAGGGTTTAGAAGAGACCCAGTACTTC.

CDR3 amino acids: CASSLSGGDYNEQFF. For the CDR3, the DNA is TGTGCCAGCAGCTTAAGCGGGGGAGATTACAATGAGCAGTTCTTC. V usage is TRBV11-2 and J usage is TRBJ2-1, with 8 bases identical to TRBD2. CDR3 size: 15 residues. Per germline, CDR1 SGHAT and CDR2 FQNNGV. The V gene end was trimmed by 2 bases and the J gene end by 4 bases; junction bases not matched to a gene: 4.

V usage is TRBV24-1 and J usage is TRBJ1-2; D is possibly TRBD1 (5 bases). Germline V lookup: CDR1 KGHDR, CDR2 SFDVKD. The CDR3 spans 15 residues. V shed 7 bases and J shed 4 bases, with 18 bases lying between them. The CDR3 region is CATSPTGERGYGYTF. In DNA, the CDR3 is TGTGCCACCAGCCCGACGGGGGAGAGGGGCTATGGCTACACCTTC.

The chain links TRBV18 to TRBJ1-2, with 7 bases fitting TRBD1. This CDR3 comprises 14 residues. The germline V gene encodes CDR1 KGHSH and CDR2 LQKENI. V shed 6 bases and J 4 bases; nucleotides not matched to a gene: 8. CDR3 sequence: CASSEGAGIYGYTF. The DNA for the CDR3 is TGTGCCAGCTCCGAGGGGGCGGGCATCTATGGCTACACCTTC.

The V call is TRBV11-2, the J call TRBJ1-5; D ambiguous. This CDR3 has 14 amino acids. The V end lost 3 bases, the J end lost 5 bases, and 11 bases lay between the germline ends. CDR1 and CDR2 from the germline V gene are SGHAT and FQNNGV. DNA for the CDR3: TGTGCCAGCAGCTTGGCCGGGGATTATCAGCCCCAGCATTTT. Its protein product is CASSLAGDYQPQHF.